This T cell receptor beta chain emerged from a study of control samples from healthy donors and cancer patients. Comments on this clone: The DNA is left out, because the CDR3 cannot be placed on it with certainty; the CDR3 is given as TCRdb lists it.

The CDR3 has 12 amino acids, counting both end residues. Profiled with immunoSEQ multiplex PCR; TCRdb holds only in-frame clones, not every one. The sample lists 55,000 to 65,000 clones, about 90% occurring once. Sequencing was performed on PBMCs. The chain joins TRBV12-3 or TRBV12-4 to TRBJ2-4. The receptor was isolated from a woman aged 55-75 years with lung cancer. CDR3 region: CASSLGTGVQYF.